Each of the 19 T cell receptor beta chains below was sequenced from the same sample in a study of cytomegalovirus exposure and HLA in healthy donors. The PCR ran on 60 Vbeta and 13 Jbeta primers. TCRdb keeps only in-frame clones here, not all; method: immunoSEQ multiplex PCR. The data hold approximately 76,000 clones, with roughly 85% observed a single time. The material sequenced was PBMCs. These receptors all come from a man aged 30 to 39 in good health and CMV-seronegative.

DNA of the CDR3: TGTGCCAGCAGCACTCGGACCCACGGAGGGGTTGAGACCCAGTACTTC. It translates to CASSTRTHGGVETQYF. The chain couples TRBV7-9 to TRBJ2-5; D is perhaps TRBD2 (6 bases). The CDR3 is 16 residues long. Per the germline V gene, CDR1 is SEHNR and CDR2 is FQNEAQ (reference sequence). Trimming shortened V by 5 bases and J by 5 bases, and 21 bases separated the two germline ends.

The rearrangement joins TRBV7-8 to TRBJ2-2; 7 nucleotides agree with TRBD1. This CDR3 has 15 amino acids. Trimming at V came to 2 bases and at J to 6 bases, leaving 6 bases not matched to a gene. Germline V lookup: CDR1 SGHVS, CDR2 FQNEAQ. CDR3 nucleotide sequence: TGTGCCAGCAGCTTAAGACAGGGAATGGCCGGGGAGCTGTTTTTT. Amino acids: CASSLRQGMAGELFF. Complete variable domain (other parts from reference TRBV7-8 and TRBJ2-2): GAGVSQSPRYKVAKRGQDVALRCDPISGHVSLFWYQQALGQGPEFLTYFQNEAQLDKSGLPSDRFFAERPEGSVSTLKIQRTQQEDSAVYLCASSLRQGMAGELFFGEGSRLTVL.

The chain employs TRBV6-6 and TRBJ2-7, with D perhaps TRBD1 (6 bases). The CDR3 runs 14 residues. Trimming left V 2 bases short and J 4 bases short, with 12 bases between. Germline lookup yields CDR1 MNHNY and CDR2 SVGAGI (reference sequence). The DNA for the CDR3 is TGTGCCAGCAGTTACGGGGGCTTATGGTACGAGCAGTACTTC. It yields the protein CASSYGGLWYEQYF.

J is TRBJ1-2 and V is TRBV2, with D perhaps TRBD1 (6 bases). CDR1 is SNHLY and CDR2 is FYNNEI in the germline V gene. V was shortened by 3 bases and J by 5 bases, with 13 bases between the two germline ends. The CDR3 spans 14 residues. The CDR3 DNA follows: TGTGCCAGCAGTGACGGTCGGGGGGCTTATGGCTACACCTTC. It translates to CASSDGRGAYGYTF.

The chain combines TRBV6-1 with TRBJ1-2; D ambiguous. The CDR3 loop spans 13 amino acids. V gave up 10 bases and J gave up 0 bases, with 12 bases separating them. Germline CDR1 MNHNS, CDR2 SASEGT. The CDR3 DNA is TGTGCCACAAGAGGGCAAGCTAACTATGGCTACACCTTC. This encodes CATRGQANYGYTF.

The chain links TRBV7-9 to TRBJ2-4; 11 bases align to TRBD2. The ends lost 5 bases at V and 8 bases at J; junction bases unmatched: 8. CDR1 SEHNR and CDR2 FQNEAQ come from the germline V gene (reference sequence). This CDR3 is built from 15 residues. CDR3 coding DNA: TGTGCCAGCAGCATCGACCTAGCGGGGGGAGACATTCAGTACTTC. The encoded protein is CASSIDLAGGDIQYF.

The rearrangement links TRBV9 to TRBJ1-1; no firm D call. Germline V gene data show CDR1 as SGDLS and CDR2 as YYNGEE. This CDR3 contains 14 residues. The V and J ends lost 4 bases and 1 base respectively, with 11 bases between them. The CDR3: CASSPTAGNTEAFF. The CDR3 DNA sequence: TGTGCCAGCAGCCCCACCGCAGGGAACACTGAAGCTTTCTTT.

The chain has TRBV5-1 and TRBJ2-3; TRBD2 might be the D (5 bases). Trimming removed 4 bases from V and 2 bases from J, with 17 bases in between. There are 16 residues in the CDR3. Per the germline V gene, CDR1 is SGHRS and CDR2 is YFSETQ. For the CDR3, the DNA is TGCGCCAGCAGCCCGGAGGTCGGGCGGTACACAGATACGCAGTATTTT. Amino acids: CASSPEVGRYTDTQYF. Full variable domain (outside the CDR3, taken from reference TRBV5-1 and TRBJ2-3): KAGVTQTPRYLIKTRGQQVTLSCSPISGHRSVSWYQQTPGQGLQFLFEYFSETQRNKGNFPGRFSGRQFSNSRSEMNVSTLELGDSALYLCASSPEVGRYTDTQYFGPGTRLTVL.

The chain links TRBV7-3 to TRBJ2-3, with TRBD1 matching 7 bases. CDR3 size: 14 residues. Germline CDR1 SGHTA, CDR2 FQGTGA. V lost 5 bases and J lost 1; bases outside the gene matches: 3. CDR3 sequence (DNA): TGTGCCAGCAGCACCGGGACAGGCACAGATACGCAGTATTTT. Its protein product is CASSTGTGTDTQYF.

This clone was detected only a few times. The chain couples TRBV29-1 to TRBJ2-1, with TRBD2 as a possible D gene (6 bases). Trimming cost V 1 base and J 1 base, with 14 bases left between them. The germline V gene has CDR1 SQVTM and CDR2 ANQGSEA. The CDR3 length is 16 residues. The chain's CDR3 is CSVEGSASGSYNEQFF. The CDR3 DNA reads as TGCAGCGTTGAAGGGTCCGCAAGCGGGTCCTACAATGAGCAGTTCTTC.

This chain uses TRBV6-5 with TRBJ2-5; 8 nucleotides agree with TRBD2. CDR3 length: 14 residues. J was trimmed by 5 bases and V by 7 bases; bases with no gene match: 9. Germline assignment: CDR1 MNHEY and CDR2 SVGAGI. CDR3 in amino acids: CASTGGGPGETQYF. CDR3 in DNA: TGTGCCAGCACCGGCGGGGGGCCTGGGGAGACCCAGTACTTC.

J is TRBJ1-5 and V is TRBV25-1; a possible D gene is TRBD1 (6 bases). CDR3 length equals 17 residues. In germline, CDR1 is MGHDK, CDR2 SYGVNS. Trimming took off 8 bases at V and 1 base at J, with 21 bases between the two ends. The CDR3 sequence: CASHTRSQGISNQPQHF. In nucleotides, the CDR3 is TGTGCCAGCCACACCAGGTCCCAGGGGATAAGCAATCAGCCCCAGCATTTT.

V gene TRBV28 combines with J gene TRBJ1-5; a possible D gene is TRBD1 (5 bases). Germline V gene sequence: CDR1 MDHEN, CDR2 SYDVKM. The CDR3 is 16 amino acids. The V and J ends lost 6 bases and 2 bases respectively, with 17 bases between them. CDR3 amino acids: CASSEPQGRGNQPQHF. Written as DNA, the CDR3 is TGTGCCAGCAGCGAACCGCAGGGCCGGGGCAATCAGCCCCAGCATTTT.

The count of this clone is one. The V gene is TRBV9, the J gene TRBJ2-1, with TRBD1 matching 9 bases. J lost 15 bases, V lost 0 bases, and 7 bases had no gene match. The CDR3 covers 13 residues. Germline CDR1 is SGDLS and CDR2 is YYNGEE. The CDR3 loop is CASSVAGDRVAFF. The CDR3 bases are TGTGCCAGCAGCGTAGCTGGGGACAGGGTTGCGTTCTTC.

The chain carries TRBV18 and TRBJ2-7; 11 bases line up with TRBD2. Per germline, CDR1 KGHSH and CDR2 LQKENI. With V trimmed by 5 bases and J by 3 bases, 6 bases remained unmatched. The CDR3 loop spans 15 amino acids. The CDR3, as DNA: TGTGCCAGCTCATATGGGACTAGCGGCCTCTACGAGCAGTACTTC. This gives the protein CASSYGTSGLYEQYF.

The chain couples TRBV25-1 to TRBJ2-7; D is undetermined. Germline V CDR1 and CDR2: MGHDK, SYGVNS. V was trimmed by 4 bases and J by 5 bases, leaving 12 bases between them. This CDR3 spans 13 amino acids. CDR3 in amino acids: CASSGLPQDEQYF. In DNA form, the CDR3 reads TGTGCCAGCAGTGGCCTCCCTCAGGACGAGCAGTACTTC.

The chain is built from TRBV10-3 and TRBJ1-5; D call uncertain. From germline, CDR1 is ENHRY and CDR2 SYGVKD. Trimming left V 6 bases short and J 4 bases short, with 16 bases between. The length of the CDR3 is 15 residues. DNA for the CDR3: TGTGCCATCAGGCCCTCGGGGTCTGGTAATCAGCCCCAGCATTTT. This sequence encodes CAIRPSGSGNQPQHF.

In this sample, this clone turned up once. The chain joins TRBV18 to TRBJ2-1; 7 positions match TRBD1. This CDR3 has 13 residues. Per germline, CDR1 KGHSH and CDR2 LQKENI. With 5 bases clipped from V and 5 bases from J, the junction kept 3 bases outside the gene matches. The CDR3 nucleotides read TGTGCCAGCTCAACCGGACAGGACAATGAGCAGTTCTTC. It translates to CASSTGQDNEQFF.

The chain combines TRBV27 with TRBJ2-5; possibly TRBD1 for D (5 bases). Germline-derived CDR1 and CDR2 are MNHEY and SMNVEV (reference sequence). The CDR3 totals 11 residues. The V gene lost 4 bases and the J gene lost 8 bases, with 8 bases spanning the gap. The CDR3 DNA is TGTGCCAGCAGTTCTCAGGGAACCCAGTACTTC. It specifies CASSSQGTQYF.